This T cell receptor (beta chain) was recovered during a study of cytomegalovirus exposure and HLA in healthy donors. Trimming took off 2 bases at V and 4 bases at J, with 14 bases between the two ends. Germline lookup yields CDR1 MNHNY and CDR2 SVGAGI (reference sequence). CDR3 length: 15 amino acids. Notes on the study in general: The study dropped some indistinguishable V segments, TRBV6-2 and TRBV6-3 among them. It was in a later analysis that TCR association rates were seen to vary by HLA locus, highest for DRB1 and lowest for HLA-C. In a later analysis, several top co-occurrence clusters appeared linked to parvovirus B19, influenza, CMV and Epstein-Barr virus.

The PCR ran on 60 Vbeta and 13 Jbeta primers. Clones were read by immunoSEQ multiplex PCR, and TCRdb kept only the in-frame ones, dropping some. This sample has 220,000 or so clones; more than 60% occur once, and the top ten carry approximately 1.7%. For this clone: Its specificity is unknown.

The chain joins TRBV6-6 to TRBJ1-2; D might be TRBD1 (5 bases). The sample consisted of PBMCs. The receptor was derived from a woman aged 30 to 39 in good health and CMV-seronegative. CDR3 DNA: TGTGCCAGCAGTTACGGGCAGGGTAGTGCCTATGGCTACACCTTC. This gives the protein CASSYGQGSAYGYTF.